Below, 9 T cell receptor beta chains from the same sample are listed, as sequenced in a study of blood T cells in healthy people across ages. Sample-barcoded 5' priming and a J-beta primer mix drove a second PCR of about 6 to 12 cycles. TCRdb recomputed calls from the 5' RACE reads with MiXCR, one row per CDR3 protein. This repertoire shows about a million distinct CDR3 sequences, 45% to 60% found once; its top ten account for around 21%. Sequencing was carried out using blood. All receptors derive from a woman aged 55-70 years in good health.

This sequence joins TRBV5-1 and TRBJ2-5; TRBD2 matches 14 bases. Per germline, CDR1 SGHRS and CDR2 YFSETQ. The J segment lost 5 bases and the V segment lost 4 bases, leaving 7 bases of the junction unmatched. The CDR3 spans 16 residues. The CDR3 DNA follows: TGCGCCAGCAGCCCCGGGACTAGCGGGGGTAGGGAGACCCAGTACTTC. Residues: CASSPGTSGGRETQYF. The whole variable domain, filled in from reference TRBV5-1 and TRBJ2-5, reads KAGVTQTPRYLIKTRGQQVTLSCSPISGHRSVSWYQQTPGQGLQFLFEYFSETQRNKGNFPGRFSGRQFSNSRSEMNVSTLELGDSALYLCASSPGTSGGRETQYFGPGTRLLVL.

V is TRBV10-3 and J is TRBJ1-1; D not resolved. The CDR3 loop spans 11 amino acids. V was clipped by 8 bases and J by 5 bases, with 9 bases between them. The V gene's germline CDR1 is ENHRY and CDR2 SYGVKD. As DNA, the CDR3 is TGTGCCATCGGGATGGGGACTGAAGCTTTCTTT. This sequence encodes CAIGMGTEAFF.

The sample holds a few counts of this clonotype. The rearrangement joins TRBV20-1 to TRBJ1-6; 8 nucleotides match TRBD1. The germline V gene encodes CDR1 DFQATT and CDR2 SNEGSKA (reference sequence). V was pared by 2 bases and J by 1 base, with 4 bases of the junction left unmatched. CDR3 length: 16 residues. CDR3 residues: CSARSDRGSYNSPLHF. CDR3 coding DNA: TGCAGTGCTAGATCAGACAGGGGTTCCTATAATTCACCCCTCCACTTT.

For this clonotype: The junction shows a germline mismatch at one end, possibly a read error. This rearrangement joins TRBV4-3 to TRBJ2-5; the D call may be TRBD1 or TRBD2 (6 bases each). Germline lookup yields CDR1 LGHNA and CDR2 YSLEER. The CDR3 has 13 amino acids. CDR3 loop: CASSRNGGGEQYF. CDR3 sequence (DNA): TGCGCCAGTAGCCGCAATGGGGGCGGGGAGCAGTACTTC.

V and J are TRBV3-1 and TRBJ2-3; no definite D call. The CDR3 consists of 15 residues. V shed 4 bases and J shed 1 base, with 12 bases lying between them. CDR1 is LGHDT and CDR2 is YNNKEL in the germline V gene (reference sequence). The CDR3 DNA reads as TGTGCCAGCAGCCTCGTACCCTGGGGCACAGATACGCAGTATTTT. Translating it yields CASSLVPWGTDTQYF.

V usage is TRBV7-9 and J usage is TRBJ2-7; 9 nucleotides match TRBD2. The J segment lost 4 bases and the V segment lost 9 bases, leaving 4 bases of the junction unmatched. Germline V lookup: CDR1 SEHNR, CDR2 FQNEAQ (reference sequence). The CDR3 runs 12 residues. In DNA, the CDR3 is TGTGCCAGTGACCTAGCGGGGTACGAGCAGTACTTC. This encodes CASDLAGYEQYF.

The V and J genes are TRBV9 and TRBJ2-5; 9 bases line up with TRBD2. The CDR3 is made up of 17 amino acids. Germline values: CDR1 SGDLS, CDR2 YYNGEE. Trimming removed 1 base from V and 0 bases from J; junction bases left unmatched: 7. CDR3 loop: CASSVLGLAGYQETQYF. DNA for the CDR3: TGTGCCAGCAGCGTATTAGGGCTAGCGGGGTACCAAGAGACCCAGTACTTC.

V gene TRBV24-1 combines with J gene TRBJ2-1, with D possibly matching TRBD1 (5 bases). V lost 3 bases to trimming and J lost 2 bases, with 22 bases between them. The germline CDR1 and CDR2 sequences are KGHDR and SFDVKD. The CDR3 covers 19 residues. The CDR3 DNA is TGTGCCACCAGTGATACAGGAGCCGGCCCAAACCCAACCTACAATGAGCAGTTCTTC. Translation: CATSDTGAGPNPTYNEQFF.

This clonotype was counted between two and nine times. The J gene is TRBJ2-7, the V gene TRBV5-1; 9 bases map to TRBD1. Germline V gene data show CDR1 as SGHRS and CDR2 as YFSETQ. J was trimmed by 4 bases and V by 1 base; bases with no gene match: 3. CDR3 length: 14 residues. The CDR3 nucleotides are TGCGCCAGCAGCTTGACACAGGGGGCTTACGAGCAGTACTTC. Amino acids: CASSLTQGAYEQYF.